Listed below are T cell receptor beta chains from one sample, sequenced in a study of regulatory T cells in long-lasting Graves disease. TCRdb fed the multiplex PCR reads into MiXCR, producing one record per CDR3 protein. Among 550,000 to 700,000 distinct CDR3 sequences, about 16% were seen once, and the ten largest hold about 11%. These data are also associated with another study on T cells in Graves' hyperthyroidism and ophthalmopathy.

The source material was peripheral blood mononuclear cells (PBMCs), sampled at new diagnosis, from a patient treated with antithyroid drugs. These receptors were taken from a man younger than 30 with Graves disease. CDR3s include the opening cysteine and the closing phenylalanine or tryptophan. A D gene is named only where the DNA matches it firmly. Clone sizes are given selectively: once, few, many, or a class where the clone is expanded.

cdr3_nt	cdr3_aa	v_call	d_call	clone_size	j_call
TGTGCCAGCAGTTTAGGGACAGGGGGGAGAAACGAGCAGTACTTC	CASSLGTGGRNEQYF	TRBV27	TRBD1	many	TRBJ2-7
TGCGCCAGCAGCAGTGGAATTTGGGGGGGCGGACAGGGGGCGTCCGGCACTGAAGCTTTCTTT	CASSSGIWGGGQGASGTEAFF	TRBV5-1	TRBD1	-	TRBJ1-1
TGTGCCAGCAGTGATGTGGGGTTAGGGGGAAACACCATATATTTT	CASSDVGLGGNTIYF	TRBV28	-	-	TRBJ1-3
TGTGCCAGCAGCCCTAGCGTTAGCTCCTACGAGCAGTACTTC	CASSPSVSSYEQYF	TRBV6-1	-	few	TRBJ2-7
TGTGCCAGCAGTTTGGCCGGGGCCCTCTACGGGCAGTACTTC	CASSLAGALYGQYF	TRBV27	-	-	TRBJ2-7
TGTGCCACCAGTCAAGGGCGGGAGGCCATCAATGAGCAGTTCTTC	CATSQGREAINEQFF	TRBV15	TRBD2	many	TRBJ2-1
TGTGCCAGCAGTTCTCTCTCCGGGGACAGGGTTTACGAGCAGTACTTC	CASSSLSGDRVYEQYF	TRBV28	TRBD1	many	TRBJ2-7
TGTGCCAGCAGCTTCGGAGTTCGCACAGATACGCAGTATTTT	CASSFGVRTDTQYF	TRBV7-3	-	few	TRBJ2-3
TGCAGTGCTAGAGATCGGATGAGGGGTGGTCAGCCCCAGCATTTT	CSARDRMRGGQPQHF	TRBV20-1	-	-	TRBJ1-5
TGCAGTGCGGACAATGTGGGCTATGGCTACACCTTC	CSADNVGYGYTF	TRBV20-1	-	few	TRBJ1-2
TGTGCCGTTGGGGCCCAAGAGACCCAGTACTTC	CAVGAQETQYF	TRBV7-9	-	-	TRBJ2-5
TGTGCCAGCAGTTTTACAGGGGGGGGCTACGAGCAGTACTTC	CASSFTGGGYEQYF	TRBV27	-	few	TRBJ2-7
TGTGCCAGCAGCTTAGTCCAGTATCAGCCCCAGCATTTT	CASSLVQYQPQHF	TRBV11-2	-	many	TRBJ1-5
TGTGCCAGCAATTGGGGAATCTACGAGCAGTACTTC	CASNWGIYEQYF	TRBV2	-	-	TRBJ2-7
TGTGCCAGCAGCCAAGATGGGCGAGGACCTAGGAACACTGAAGCTTTCTTT	CASSQDGRGPRNTEAFF	TRBV3-1	-	many	TRBJ1-1
TGCAGTGCTCCCCAGGGACTAGCGGGCGCACTTAACAATGAGCAGTTCTTC	CSAPQGLAGALNNEQFF	TRBV20-1	TRBD2	-	TRBJ2-1
TGTGCCAGCAACCAGCCGGGGGGCCTCCCTGGAAACACCATATATTTT	CASNQPGGLPGNTIYF	TRBV28	-	few	TRBJ1-3
TGTGCCAGCAGTTCGTACAGGGAAGCTGAAAAACTGTTTTTT	CASSSYREAEKLFF	TRBV12-3/TRBV12-4	-	few	TRBJ1-4
TGTGCCAGCAGTTATCCAGGGTTCTCCGACACCATATATTTT	CASSYPGFSDTIYF	TRBV12-3/TRBV12-4	-	many	TRBJ1-3
TGTGCCAGCAGTTCCGACCGTAGCAATCAGCCCCAGCATTTT	CASSSDRSNQPQHF	TRBV6-2/TRBV6-3	-	few	TRBJ1-5